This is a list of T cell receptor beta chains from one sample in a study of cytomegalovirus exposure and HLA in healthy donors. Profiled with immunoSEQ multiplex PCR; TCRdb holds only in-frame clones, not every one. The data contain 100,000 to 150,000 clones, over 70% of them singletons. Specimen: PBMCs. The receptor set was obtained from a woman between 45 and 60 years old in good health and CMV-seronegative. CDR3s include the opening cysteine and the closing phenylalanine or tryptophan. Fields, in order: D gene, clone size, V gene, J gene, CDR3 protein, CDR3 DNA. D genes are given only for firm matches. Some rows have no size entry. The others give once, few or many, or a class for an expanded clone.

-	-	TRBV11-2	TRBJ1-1	CASSYLGGARSAFF	TGTGCCAGCAGCTACCTAGGGGGGGCTCGATCAGCTTTCTTT
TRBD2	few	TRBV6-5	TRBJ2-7	CASSMGTSVPEQYF	TGTGCCAGCAGCATGGGGACTAGCGTCCCCGAGCAGTACTTC
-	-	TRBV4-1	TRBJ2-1	CASSLTPGQGSASYNEQFF	TGCGCCAGCAGCCTGACCCCCGGACAAGGGTCGGCCTCCTACAATGAGCAGTTCTTC
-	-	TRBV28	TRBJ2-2	CASSFEALYTGELFF	TGTGCCAGCAGTTTTGAGGCACTCTACACCGGGGAGCTGTTTTTT
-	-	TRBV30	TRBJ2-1	CAWSNVAVFGGSSYNEQFF	TGTGCCTGGAGTAACGTAGCTGTTTTTGGCGGAAGCTCCTACAATGAGCAGTTCTTC
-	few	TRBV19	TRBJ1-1	CASSGGAIEAFF	TGTGCCAGTAGCGGAGGGGCTATTGAAGCTTTCTTT
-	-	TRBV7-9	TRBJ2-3	CASSPTERDTQYF	TGTGCCAGCAGCCCGACCGAGCGAGATACGCAGTATTTT
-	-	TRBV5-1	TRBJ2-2	CASSFSRSTTGELFF	TGCGCCAGCAGCTTTTCTAGATCTACCACCGGGGAGCTGTTTTTT
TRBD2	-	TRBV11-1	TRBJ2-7	CASSTGTSSGEQCF	TGTGCCAGCAGCACCGGGACTAGCTCGGGGGAGCAGTGCTTC
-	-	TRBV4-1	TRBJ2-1	CASSQEGPNPYNEQFF	TGCGCCAGCAGCCAAGAGGGGCCCAACCCGTACAATGAGCAGTTCTTC
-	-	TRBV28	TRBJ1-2	CASSFSGRNYGYTF	TGTGCCAGCAGTTTTTCCGGGAGAAACTATGGCTACACCTTC
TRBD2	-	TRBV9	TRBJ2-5	CASSVGGSGETQYF	TGTGCCAGCAGCGTAGGCGGGAGCGGAGAGACCCAGTACTTC
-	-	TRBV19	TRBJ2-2	CASMGAGELFF	TGTGCCAGTATGGGCGCCGGGGAGCTGTTTTTT
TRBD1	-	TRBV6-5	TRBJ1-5	CASSRDRGIQPQHF	TGTGCCAGCAGTCGGGACAGGGGGATTCAGCCCCAGCATTTT
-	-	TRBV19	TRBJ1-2	CASRSIETVDYGYTF	TGTGCCAGTAGAAGTATCGAGACAGTGGACTATGGCTACACCTTC
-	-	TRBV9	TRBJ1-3	CASSSSGAAAGNTIYF	TGTGCCAGCAGCTCAAGCGGGGCAGCCGCTGGAAACACCATATATTTT
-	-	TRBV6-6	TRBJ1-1	CASSSAGLDTEAFF	TGTGCCAGCAGTTCTGCGGGTCTAGATACTGAAGCTTTCTTT
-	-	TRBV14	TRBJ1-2	CASSQGGFDYGYTF	TGTGCCAGCAGCCAAGGAGGGTTTGACTATGGCTACACCTTC
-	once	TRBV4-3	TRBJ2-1	CASSQEIAYNEQFF	TGCGCCAGCAGCCAAGAAATCGCCTACAATGAGCAGTTCTTC
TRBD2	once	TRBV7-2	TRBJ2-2	CASSHSGVLTGELFF	TGTGCCAGCAGCCATAGCGGGGTGCTCACCGGGGAGCTGTTTTTT
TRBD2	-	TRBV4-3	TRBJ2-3	CASSHHLGTSGVTDTQYF	TGCGCCAGCAGCCATCACCTGGGGACTAGCGGAGTCACAGATACGCAGTATTTT
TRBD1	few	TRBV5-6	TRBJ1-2	CASSGDSPYGYTF	TGTGCCAGCAGCGGGGACAGCCCCTATGGCTACACCTTC
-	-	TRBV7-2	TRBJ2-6	CASSLDRGNTGANVLTF	TGTGCCAGCAGCTTAGACCGCGGGAACACTGGGGCCAACGTCCTGACTTTC
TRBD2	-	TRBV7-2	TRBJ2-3	CASSPGSGITDTQYF	TGTGCCAGCAGCCCCGGTAGCGGGATTACAGATACGCAGTATTTT
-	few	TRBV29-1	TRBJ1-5	CSVAVSDGNQPQHF	TGCAGCGTCGCAGTTAGCGATGGCAATCAGCCCCAGCATTTT
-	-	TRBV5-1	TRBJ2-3	CASSLVQGGVTDTQYF	TGCGCCAGCAGCTTGGTTCAGGGTGGAGTGACAGATACGCAGTATTTT
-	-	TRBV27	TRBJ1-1	CASSLSRNTEAFF	TGTGCCAGCAGTTTATCGCGGAACACTGAAGCTTTCTTT
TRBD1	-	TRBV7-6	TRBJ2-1	CASSPSGTGIINEQFF	TGTGCCAGCAGCCCCTCCGGGACAGGGATAATCAATGAGCAGTTCTTC
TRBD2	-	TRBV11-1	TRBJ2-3	CASSFEASGSSTDTQYF	TGTGCCAGCAGCTTTGAAGCTAGCGGGAGTTCGACAGATACGCAGTATTTT
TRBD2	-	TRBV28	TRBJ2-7	CASSSLGGVGSYEQYF	TGTGCCAGCAGTTCCCTCGGGGGGGTCGGGTCCTACGAGCAGTACTTC
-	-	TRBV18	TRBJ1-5	CASSPPGGDERPQHF	TGTGCCAGCTCACCACCGGGAGGGGATGAGCGGCCCCAGCATTTT
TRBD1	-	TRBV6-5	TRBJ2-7	CASSLRDRGVYEQYF	TGTGCCAGCAGCCTCCGGGACAGAGGAGTCTACGAGCAGTACTTC
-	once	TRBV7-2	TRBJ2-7	CASSSGDLSYEQYF	TGTGCCAGCAGCTCCGGGGACTTGAGCTACGAGCAGTACTTC
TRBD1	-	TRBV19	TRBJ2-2	CASSIPGGHGELFF	TGTGCCAGTAGTATCCCAGGGGGCCACGGGGAGCTGTTTTTT
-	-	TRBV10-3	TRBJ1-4	CAISEGAYEKLFF	TGTGCCATCAGTGAGGGGGCTTATGAAAAACTGTTTTTT
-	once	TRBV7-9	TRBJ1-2	CASSLKPQDSLNYGYTF	TGTGCCAGCAGCTTAAAGCCGCAGGATTCACTTAACTATGGCTACACCTTC
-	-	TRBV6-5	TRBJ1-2	CASSDRTNYGYTF	TGTGCCAGCAGCGACAGGACTAACTATGGCTACACCTTC
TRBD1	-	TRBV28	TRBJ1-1	CASRRTGEGNTEAFF	TGTGCCAGCAGGCGGACAGGGGAAGGGAACACTGAAGCTTTCTTT
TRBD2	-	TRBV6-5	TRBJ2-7	CASSRLAGADEQYF	TGTGCCAGCAGTCGACTAGCGGGAGCGGACGAGCAGTACTTC
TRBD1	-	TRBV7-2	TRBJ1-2	CASSLGQGFQYGYTF	TGTGCCAGCAGCTTAGGACAGGGGTTCCAATATGGCTACACCTTC
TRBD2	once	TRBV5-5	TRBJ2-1	CASSFFQGLAGANEQFF	TGTGCCAGCAGCTTTTTCCAAGGGCTAGCGGGAGCTAATGAGCAGTTCTTC
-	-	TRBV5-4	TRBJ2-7	CASSSSSYEQYF	TGTGCCAGCAGCTCGAGCTCCTACGAGCAGTACTTC
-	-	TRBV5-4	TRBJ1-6	CASSLDKGRHSPLHF	TGTGCCAGCAGCTTGGACAAGGGGAGGCATTCACCCCTCCACTTT
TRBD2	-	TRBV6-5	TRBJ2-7	CASSYFGTSVSYEQYF	TGTGCCAGCAGTTACTTTGGGACTAGCGTATCCTACGAGCAGTACTTC
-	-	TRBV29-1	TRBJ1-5	CSVVAGADQPQHF	TGCAGCGTTGTCGCGGGTGCCGATCAGCCCCAGCATTTT
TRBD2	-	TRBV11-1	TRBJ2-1	CASSPTRSWTSGRTEQFF	TGTGCCAGCAGCCCAACGCGGAGTTGGACTAGCGGGAGAACTGAGCAGTTCTTC
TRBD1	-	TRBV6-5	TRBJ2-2	CASSFGQGGTGELFF	TGTGCCAGCAGTTTTGGACAGGGAGGCACCGGGGAGCTGTTTTTT
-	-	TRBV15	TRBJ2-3	CATSELDTQYF	TGTGCCACCAGCGAACTAGATACGCAGTATTTT
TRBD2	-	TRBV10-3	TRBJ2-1	CAIMGSGTSGSLGLNEQFF	TGTGCCATCATGGGGTCCGGGACTAGCGGGAGTCTTGGATTGAATGAGCAGTTCTTC
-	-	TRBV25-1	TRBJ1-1	CASSESGEGAFF	TGTGCCAGCAGTGAATCGGGGGAAGGAGCTTTCTTT
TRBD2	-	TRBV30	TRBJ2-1	CAWTLAGGSTYNEQFF	TGTGCCTGGACTCTAGCGGGAGGGAGTACCTACAATGAGCAGTTCTTC
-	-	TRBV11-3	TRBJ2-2	CASSLDLSGELFF	TGTGCCAGCAGCTTAGATCTTTCCGGGGAGCTGTTTTTT
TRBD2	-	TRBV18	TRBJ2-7	CASSPQLASGITDEQYF	TGTGCCAGCTCACCACAGTTGGCTAGCGGGATAACCGACGAGCAGTACTTC
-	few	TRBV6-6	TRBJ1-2	CAIGNGQNLNYGYTF	TGTGCCATCGGGAATGGACAGAACCTTAACTATGGCTACACCTTC
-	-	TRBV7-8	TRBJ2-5	CASRQTGEAQYF	TGTGCCAGCAGGCAAACGGGAGAGGCCCAGTACTTC
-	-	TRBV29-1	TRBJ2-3	CSVVFTGTRHADTQYF	TGCAGCGTTGTTTTCACGGGGACTCGCCACGCAGATACGCAGTATTTT
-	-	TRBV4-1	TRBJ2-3	CASSQDPRRRGTDTQYF	TGCGCCAGCAGCCAAGATCCGAGGAGGAGGGGCACAGATACGCAGTATTTT
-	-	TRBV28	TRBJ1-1	CASSRGAQVRNTEAFF	TGTGCCAGCAGTAGGGGCGCTCAAGTCAGGAACACTGAAGCTTTCTTT